This TCR beta chain was profiled in a study of blood T cell repertoires in COVID-19. Study context: The United States, Italy and Spain were the sources of the acute and convalescent COVID-19 samples. In each case, the material was cDNA or gDNA derived from T cells, B-cell-depleted T cells, or PBMCs.

Per the authors' pipeline: Reference gene primer amplification yielded estimated nucleated cell counts. Data came from immunoSEQ multiplex PCR; TCRdb stores just in-frame clones and leaves some out. V, J and clone size are taken as reported in that table, and D and trimming were inferred from the DNA itself. The sample shows 95,000 to 150,000 clones, around 86% of them seen only once. The sample was peripheral blood. The clonotype was recovered from a middle-aged man with acute or convalescent COVID-19.

In nucleotides, the CDR3 is TGTGCCAGCAGCTATGGGACTAGCGGGAGCAATGAGCAGTTCTTC. Translation: CASSYGTSGSNEQFF. The chain recombines TRBV7-6 with TRBJ2-1; 14 bases match TRBD2. Per germline, CDR1 SGHVS and CDR2 FNYEAQ. Unmatched junction bases numbered 2, after V lost 4 bases and J lost 6 bases. The CDR3 contains 15 residues.